The 32 T cell receptor beta chains below come from one sample, sequenced in a study of control samples from healthy donors and cancer patients. Sequencing was performed with immunoSEQ multiplex PCR; in TCRdb, only in-frame clones are kept and a portion is missing. This table holds about 120,000 clones, around 90% found once. The sequenced sample consisted of blood. These receptors originate from a man aged 45 to 65 in good health.

The chain uses TRBV7-2 and TRBJ1-1; 9 bases match TRBD1. V gave up 2 bases and J gave up 8 bases; unmatched junction bases: 6. This CDR3 is built from 14 residues. Germline V lookup: CDR1 SGHTA, CDR2 FQGNSA. CDR3: CASSLRPGQGEAFF. The CDR3 bases are TGTGCCAGCAGCTTACGCCCGGGACAGGGAGAAGCTTTCTTT.

The rearrangement joins TRBV5-1 to TRBJ1-2; D might be TRBD1 (6 bases). From germline, CDR1 is SGHRS and CDR2 YFSETQ. V was cut by 3 bases and J by 5 bases, with 17 bases left in between. This CDR3 spans 15 amino acids. The DNA for the CDR3 is TGCGCCAGCAGCTCCCTAACAGGGCTTTTATATGGCTACACCTTC. Translating it yields CASSSLTGLLYGYTF.

The chain has TRBV11-2 and TRBJ1-4, with 9 nucleotides matching TRBD1. Losses at the gene ends were 3 bases for V and 8 bases for J; bases not matched to a gene: 7. Germline values: CDR1 SGHAT, CDR2 FQNNGV. This CDR3 has 15 amino acids. Written as DNA, the CDR3 is TGTGCCAGCAGCTTCGTGACAGGGGGACGGGAAAAACTGTTTTTT. It codes for CASSFVTGGREKLFF. Looking up the rest from reference TRBV11-2 and TRBJ1-4 gives the full variable domain: EAGVAQSPRYKIIEKRQSVAFWCNPISGHATLYWYQQILGQGPKLLIQFQNNGVVDDSQLPKDRFSAERLKGVDSTLKIQPAKLEDSAVYLCASSFVTGGREKLFFGSGTQLSVL.

The chain recombines TRBV27 with TRBJ1-6, with D perhaps matching TRBD1 (5 bases). CDR1 is MNHEY, CDR2 SMNVEV, per germline (reference sequence). The CDR3 is 14 amino acids. V was clipped by 5 bases and J by 9 bases, with 14 bases between them. CDR3 protein: CASSPPGLFSPLHF. Here the CDR3 DNA reads TGTGCCAGCAGTCCCCCGGGGCTCTTTTCACCCCTCCACTTT.

The J gene is TRBJ2-3, the V gene TRBV13, with D perhaps TRBD1 (5 bases). The CDR3 is 13 amino acids. V dropped 5 bases and J dropped 5 bases, with 11 bases sitting between them. CDR1 PRHDT and CDR2 FYEKMQ come from the germline V gene (reference sequence). CDR3 bases: TGTGCCAGCAGCCAAAAAGGGGTAGATACGCAGTATTTT. Translated: CASSQKGVDTQYF.

This chain links TRBV5-1 with TRBJ1-5; TRBD1 might be the D (5 bases). This CDR3 is built from 15 residues. V gave up 0 bases and J gave up 6 bases, with 13 bases separating them. From germline, CDR1 is SGHRS and CDR2 YFSETQ. CDR3 amino acids: CASSLEAGYAQPQHF. In nucleotides, the CDR3 is TGCGCCAGCAGCTTGGAGGCAGGGTATGCTCAGCCCCAGCATTTT.

The chain uses TRBV7-6 and TRBJ1-1, with TRBD1 identical over 7 bases. The CDR3 is made up of 15 amino acids. After removal of 5 bases from V and 1 base from J, the junction contained 7 bases not matched to a gene. Germline V CDR1 and CDR2: SGHVS, FNYEAQ. Written as DNA, the CDR3 is TGTGCCAGCAGCGTCCGACAGGGACAGAACACTGAAGCTTTCTTT. Amino acids: CASSVRQGQNTEAFF.

This clone appeared a few times. This CDR3 is CASSLARGQGGELFF. CDR3 sequence (DNA): TGCGCCAGCAGCTTGGCCAGGGGGCAGGGCGGGGAGCTGTTTTTT. The chain recombines TRBV5-1 with TRBJ2-2; TRBD1 matches at 8 bases. V trimming: 0 bases; J trimming: 7 bases; junction bases outside the gene matches: 5. CDR1 is SGHRS and CDR2 is YFSETQ in the germline V gene. This CDR3 is built from 15 residues.

The chain has TRBV6-6 and TRBJ2-3; D gene unclear. This CDR3 region has 12 residues. Trimming took off 10 bases at V and 3 bases at J, with 11 bases between the two ends. Germline CDR1 reads MNHNY; CDR2 reads SVGAGI (reference sequence). In DNA form, the CDR3 reads TGTGCCACCGAGAGAGGAACAGATACGCAGTATTTT. Translated: CATERGTDTQYF.

The chain has TRBV11-2 and TRBJ1-1; possible D gene TRBD1, 6 bases. This CDR3 contains 11 residues. Germline CDR1 reads SGHAT; CDR2 reads FQNNGV. Trimming left V 5 bases short and J 8 bases short, with 9 bases between. Here the CDR3 reads CASSVGTEAFF. CDR3 in DNA: TGTGCCAGCAGCGTAGGGACAGAAGCTTTCTTT.

This chain joins TRBV7-2 and TRBJ2-3; D is perhaps TRBD2 (6 bases). The germline V gene has CDR1 SGHTA and CDR2 FQGNSA. Trimming shortened V by 5 bases and J by 1 base, and 16 bases separated the two germline ends. This CDR3 comprises 16 residues. This CDR3 reads CASSPGLRRGTDTQYF. The CDR3 coding sequence is TGTGCCAGCAGCCCGGGACTGCGTCGGGGCACAGATACGCAGTATTTT.

The V and J genes are TRBV6-5 and TRBJ1-3; possible D gene TRBD1, 5 bases. Germline V CDR1 and CDR2: MNHEY, SVGAGI. The V gene lost 6 bases and the J gene lost 0 bases, with 12 bases spanning the gap. The CDR3 runs 15 residues. Here the CDR3 DNA reads TGTGCCAGCAGCCAGGACACCTTCTCTGGAAACACCATATATTTT. Translating it yields CASSQDTFSGNTIYF.

This rearrangement joins TRBV11-2 to TRBJ2-7; TRBD1 aligns across 8 bases. The germline V gene encodes CDR1 SGHAT and CDR2 FQNNGV. CDR3 length equals 15 residues. Trimming at V came to 5 bases and at J to 9 bases, leaving 15 bases not matched to a gene. The chain's CDR3 is CASSPGTGATLPQYF. The CDR3, as DNA: TGTGCCAGCAGCCCGGGGACAGGAGCCACCCTACCGCAGTACTTC.

Comments on this clone: At one boundary the junction diverges from the germline segment, which might be a read error. The chain joins TRBV6-6 to TRBJ2-5; D is undetermined. Germline-derived CDR1 and CDR2 are MNHNY and SVGAGI (reference sequence). The CDR3 consists of 14 residues. The CDR3 spells CASTSGPNQETQYF. In nucleotides, the CDR3 is TGTGCCAGCACCTCCGGGCCCAACCAGGAGACCCAGTACTTC.

In this sample, this clone turned up once. The chain carries TRBV7-2 and TRBJ1-6, with a possible D match to TRBD1 (5 bases). The ends were cut back, 1 base at V and 0 bases at J, with 10 bases in the middle. Germline lookup yields CDR1 SGHTA and CDR2 FQGNSA. The CDR3 totals 17 residues. This CDR3 reads CASSLGGVGSYNSPLHF. The CDR3 DNA follows: TGTGCCAGCAGCTTAGGGGGGGTGGGCTCCTATAATTCACCCCTCCACTTT.

V gene TRBV6-2 or TRBV6-3 combines with J gene TRBJ2-2, with TRBD1 matching over 7 bases. Trimming at V came to 4 bases and at J to 5 bases, leaving 4 bases not matched to a gene. This CDR3 spans 14 amino acids. Looked up from germline, CDR1 is MNHEY and CDR2 is SVGEGT. CDR3 nucleotide sequence: TGTGCCAGCAGTTGGGGACAGAGAACCGGGGAGCTGTTTTTT. Translating it yields CASSWGQRTGELFF.

The chain joins TRBV18 to TRBJ1-2; no clear D. Germline V lookup: CDR1 KGHSH, CDR2 LQKENI. The CDR3 totals 15 residues. V was pared by 2 bases and J by 2 bases, with 12 bases between. CDR3 sequence reads: CASSPREASNYGYTF. DNA of the CDR3: TGTGCCAGCTCACCAAGGGAGGCTTCCAACTATGGCTACACCTTC.

The chain has TRBV9 and TRBJ2-1; the match to TRBD2 covers 8 bases. The CDR3 has 14 residues. CDR1 SGDLS and CDR2 YYNGEE come from the germline V gene. The V segment lost 4 bases and the J segment 15 bases; nucleotides outside the gene matches: 15. The CDR3 DNA sequence: TGTGCCAGCAGCCCTAGGAATGACGGGGGGGGTGCGTTCTTC. It encodes CASSPRNDGGGAFF.

The V and J genes are TRBV29-1 and TRBJ1-2; maybe TRBD1 (5 bases). In germline, CDR1 is SQVTM, CDR2 ANQGSEA. This CDR3 contains 12 residues. V gave up 5 bases and J gave up 2 bases, with 9 bases separating them. CDR3 amino acids: CSVSGTNYGYTF. In nucleotides, the CDR3 is TGCAGCGTTTCCGGGACGAACTATGGCTACACCTTC.

V gene TRBV7-2 combines with J gene TRBJ2-7; 7 bases fit TRBD2. Losses at the gene ends were 6 bases for V and 4 bases for J; bases not matched to a gene: 3. CDR1 SGHTA and CDR2 FQGNSA come from the germline V gene. The CDR3 covers 12 residues. CDR3: CASRSGAYEQYF. CDR3 in DNA: TGTGCCAGCAGGAGCGGGGCATACGAGCAGTACTTC.

The rearrangement joins TRBV27 to TRBJ1-5, with a weak D call TRBD1 (6 bases). Germline CDR1 reads MNHEY; CDR2 reads SMNVEV (reference sequence). Trimming shortened V by 4 bases and J by 2 bases, and 9 bases separated the two germline ends. This CDR3 is built from 14 residues. CDR3 DNA sequence: TGTGCCAGCAGTTACAGGGAAGGCAATCAGCCCCAGCATTTT. Its translation is CASSYREGNQPQHF.

The rearrangement links TRBV29-1 to TRBJ2-5, with 9 positions matching TRBD2. The germline gives CDR1 SQVTM, CDR2 ANQGSEA. The CDR3 is 14 amino acids. Unmatched junction bases numbered 7, after V lost 1 base and J lost 7 bases. CDR3 bases: TGCAGCGTTGAAGGCGGTAGCGGGGGCGTGACCCAGTACTTC. As protein: CSVEGGSGGVTQYF.

This sequence joins TRBV5-1 and TRBJ2-3; D could derive from TRBD1 or TRBD2 (6 bases each). The length of the CDR3 is 14 residues. CDR1 and CDR2 from the germline V gene are SGHRS and YFSETQ. The germline V and J ends were trimmed by 6 bases and 1 base, with 12 bases remaining between them. CDR3 region: CASKGGLGTDTQYF. The CDR3 nucleotides read TGCGCCAGCAAGGGGGGCTTGGGCACAGATACGCAGTATTTT.

The chain couples TRBV5-4 to TRBJ2-7, with 9 bases matching TRBD1. This CDR3 is built from 14 residues. The ends lost 4 bases at V and 6 bases at J; junction bases unmatched: 8. Germline V gene sequence: CDR1 SGHNT, CDR2 YYREEE (reference sequence). CDR3 in amino acids: CASSPGQGRAEQYF. For the CDR3, the DNA is TGTGCCAGCAGCCCGGGACAGGGCAGGGCCGAGCAGTACTTC. The whole variable domain, filled in from reference TRBV5-4 and TRBJ2-7, reads ETGVTQSPTHLIKTRGQQVTLRCSSQSGHNTVSWYQQALGQGPQFIFQYYREEENGRGNFPPRFSGLQFPNYSSELNVNALELDDSALYLCASSPGQGRAEQYFGPGTRLTVT.

Concerning this clone itself: The identical CDR3 is also encoded by other nucleotide sequences in the sample. This chain links TRBV10-2 with TRBJ1-2; D call uncertain. The CDR3 has 13 amino acids. CDR1 WSHSY and CDR2 SAAADI come from the germline V gene. Trimming left V 0 bases short and J 3 bases short, with 5 bases between. The CDR3 nucleotides read TGCGCCAGCAGTGAGTCCGGGGACTATGGCTACACCTTC. Encoded protein: CASSESGDYGYTF.

The DNA of the CDR3 is TGTGCCAGCAGCCTAGGGACTAGCGTGGGCACCGGGGAGCTGTTTTTT. This gives the protein CASSLGTSVGTGELFF. This chain connects TRBV9 to TRBJ2-2; 10 bases map to TRBD2. CDR3 size: 16 residues. Germline V lookup: CDR1 SGDLS, CDR2 YYNGEE. V trimming: 4 bases; J trimming: 4 bases; junction bases outside the gene matches: 7.

This chain links TRBV27 with TRBJ2-3, with D uncertain. The germline V gene encodes CDR1 MNHEY and CDR2 SMNVEV (reference sequence). There are 15 residues in the CDR3. Trimming cost V 5 bases and J 0 bases, with 12 bases left between them. The CDR3 nucleotides are TGTGCCAGCAGTCGACAAAGATCTAGCACAGATACGCAGTATTTT. It translates to CASSRQRSSTDTQYF.

V gene TRBV19 combines with J gene TRBJ2-7; no clear D gene. The CDR3 is 13 residues long. Trimming pared 2 bases from V and 2 bases from J, leaving 7 bases between. In germline, CDR1 is LNHDA, CDR2 SQIVND (reference sequence). In DNA, the CDR3 is TGTGCCAGTAGTATATCACGCACCTACGAGCAGTACTTC. Translated: CASSISRTYEQYF.

The chain links TRBV7-2 to TRBJ1-6; perhaps TRBD1 as D (6 bases). Germline CDR1 and CDR2: SGHTA and FQGNSA. The CDR3 has 14 amino acids. Trimming shortened V by 5 bases and J by 6 bases, and 11 bases separated the two germline ends. The CDR3 loop is CASSRGQLNSPLHF. CDR3 nucleotides: TGTGCCAGCAGCCGTGGACAGCTTAATTCACCCCTCCACTTT.

The CDR3 nucleotides read TGTGCCAGTAGCCATCGGACTGGAGGCACAGATACGCAGTATTTT. This encodes CASSHRTGGTDTQYF. The chain has TRBV19 and TRBJ2-3, with D possibly being TRBD2 (5 bases). Trimming removed 6 bases from V and 1 base from J, with 14 bases in between. Germline assignment: CDR1 LNHDA and CDR2 SQIVND (reference sequence). The CDR3 is made up of 15 amino acids.

This clone showed up just a few times. V usage is TRBV9 and J usage is TRBJ1-5; D gene ambiguous. The CDR3 consists of 14 residues. Germline loops: CDR1 SGDLS, CDR2 YYNGEE. Trimming took off 10 bases at V and 5 bases at J, with 19 bases between the two ends. The CDR3 DNA is TGTGCCTCTCCCCCTCACACCCTTTATCAGCCCCAGCATTTT. Protein sequence: CASPPHTLYQPQHF.

CDR3 sequence: CASSYGGAGNTIYF. The CDR3 DNA is TGTGCCAGCAGTTACGGGGGGGCTGGAAACACCATATATTTT. The rearrangement links TRBV6-6 to TRBJ1-3, with a tentative D call TRBD1 (5 bases). V gave up 2 bases and J gave up 2 bases, with 7 bases separating them. From germline, CDR1 is MNHNY and CDR2 SVGAGI (reference sequence). There are 14 residues in the CDR3.